The TCR beta chain under discussion was sequenced for a study of blood T cell repertoires in COVID-19. Study-level information: Whether acute or convalescent, the COVID-19 samples came from the United States, Italy and Spain.

This CDR3 has 12 residues. The V gene's germline CDR1 is ENHRY and CDR2 SYGVKD. The V and J ends lost 11 bases and 8 bases respectively, with 15 bases between them. Sequenced by immunoSEQ multiplex PCR; TCRdb stores in-frame clones only, minus some. Among about 150,000 clones listed, over 75% were seen once. The sequenced sample consisted of peripheral blood. The receptor's source is a man aged 80 or over with COVID-19, enrolled during active disease. This chain links TRBV10-3 with TRBJ2-2; tentative D call: TRBD2 (5 bases). Written as DNA, the CDR3 is TGTGCCTCGGGCCCAAGGAGGGGGGAGCTGTTTTTT. This sequence encodes CASGPRRGELFF.